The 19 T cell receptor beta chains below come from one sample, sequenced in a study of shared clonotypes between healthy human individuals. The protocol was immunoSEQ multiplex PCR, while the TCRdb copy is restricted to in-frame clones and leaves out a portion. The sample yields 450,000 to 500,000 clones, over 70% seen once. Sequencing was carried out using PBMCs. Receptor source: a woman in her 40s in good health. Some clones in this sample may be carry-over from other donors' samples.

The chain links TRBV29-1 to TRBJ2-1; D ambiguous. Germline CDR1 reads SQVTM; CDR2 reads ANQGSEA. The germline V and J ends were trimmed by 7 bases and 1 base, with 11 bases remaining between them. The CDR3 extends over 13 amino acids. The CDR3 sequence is CSEASESYNEQFF. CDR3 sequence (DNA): TGCAGCGAGGCTAGTGAGTCCTACAATGAGCAGTTCTTC.

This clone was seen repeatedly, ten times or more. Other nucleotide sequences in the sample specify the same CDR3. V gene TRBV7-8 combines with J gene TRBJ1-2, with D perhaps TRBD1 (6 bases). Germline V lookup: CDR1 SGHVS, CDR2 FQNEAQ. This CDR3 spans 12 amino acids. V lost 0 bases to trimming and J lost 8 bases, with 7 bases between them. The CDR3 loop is CASSLAGQGYTF. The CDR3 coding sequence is TGTGCCAGCAGCTTAGCAGGACAGGGCTACACCTTC.

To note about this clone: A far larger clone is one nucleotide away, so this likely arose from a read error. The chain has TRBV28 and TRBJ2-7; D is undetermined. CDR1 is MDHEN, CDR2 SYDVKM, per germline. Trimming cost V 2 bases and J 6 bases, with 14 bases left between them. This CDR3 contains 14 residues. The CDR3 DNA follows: TGTGCCAGCAGTTTAATGAAGTCTTACAGCGAGCAGTACTTC. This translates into CASSLMKSYSEQYF.

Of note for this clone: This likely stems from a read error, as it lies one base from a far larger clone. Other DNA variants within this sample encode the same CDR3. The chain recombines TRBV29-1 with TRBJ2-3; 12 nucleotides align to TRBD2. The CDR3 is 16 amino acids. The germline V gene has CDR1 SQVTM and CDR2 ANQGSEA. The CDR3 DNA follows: TGCAGCGTTGTGGGACTAGCGGGCTTTAGAGGGGATACGCAGTGTTTT. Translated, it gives CSVVGLAGFRGDTQCF.

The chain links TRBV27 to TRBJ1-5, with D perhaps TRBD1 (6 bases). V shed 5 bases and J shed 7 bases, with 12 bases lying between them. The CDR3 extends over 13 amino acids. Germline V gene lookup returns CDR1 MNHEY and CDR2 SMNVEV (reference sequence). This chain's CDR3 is CASSEQGRQPQHF. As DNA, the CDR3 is TGTGCCAGCAGTGAACAGGGTAGGCAGCCCCAGCATTTT.

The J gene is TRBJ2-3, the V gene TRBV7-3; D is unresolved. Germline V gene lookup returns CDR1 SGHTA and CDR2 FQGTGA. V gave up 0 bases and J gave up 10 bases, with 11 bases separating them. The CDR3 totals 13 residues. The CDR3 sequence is CASSLTSIEAQYF. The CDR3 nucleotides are TGTGCCAGCAGCTTAACATCAATAGAGGCGCAGTATTTT. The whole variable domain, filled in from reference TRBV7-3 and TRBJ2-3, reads GAGVSQTPSNKVTEKGKYVELRCDPISGHTALYWYRQSLGQGPEFLIYFQGTGAADDSGLPNDRFFAVRPEGSVSTLKIQRTERGDSAVYLCASSLTSIEAQYFGPGTRLTVL.

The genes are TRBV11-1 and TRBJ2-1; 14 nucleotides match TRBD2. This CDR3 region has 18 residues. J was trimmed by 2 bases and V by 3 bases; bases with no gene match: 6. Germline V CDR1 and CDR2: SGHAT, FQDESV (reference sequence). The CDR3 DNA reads TGTGCCAGCAGCTTGGGACTAGCGGGAGAATCGGCCTACAATGAGCAGTTCTTC. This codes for CASSLGLAGESAYNEQFF.

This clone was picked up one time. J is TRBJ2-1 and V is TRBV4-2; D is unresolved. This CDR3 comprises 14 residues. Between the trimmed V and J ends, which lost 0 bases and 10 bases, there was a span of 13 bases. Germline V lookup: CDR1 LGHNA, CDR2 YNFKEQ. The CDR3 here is CASSQDTERREQFF. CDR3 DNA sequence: TGTGCCAGCAGCCAAGATACGGAGCGACGCGAGCAGTTCTTC.

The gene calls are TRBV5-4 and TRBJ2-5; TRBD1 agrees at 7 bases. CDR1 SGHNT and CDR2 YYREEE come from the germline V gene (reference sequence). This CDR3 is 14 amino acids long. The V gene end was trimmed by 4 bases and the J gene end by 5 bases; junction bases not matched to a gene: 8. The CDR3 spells CASSHRQGTETQYF. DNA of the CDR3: TGTGCCAGCAGCCACCGACAGGGAACGGAGACCCAGTACTTC.

In DNA, the CDR3 is TGTGCCAGCAGCGTAGGATTGACAGCCTCTGGGTACCAAGAGACCCAGTACTTC. The encoded protein is CASSVGLTASGYQETQYF. The chain employs TRBV7-9 and TRBJ2-5; a possible D gene is TRBD1 (5 bases). The V end was cut by 5 bases, the J end by 0 bases, with 22 bases between. Germline V lookup: CDR1 SEHNR, CDR2 FQNEAQ (reference sequence). The CDR3 is 18 residues long.

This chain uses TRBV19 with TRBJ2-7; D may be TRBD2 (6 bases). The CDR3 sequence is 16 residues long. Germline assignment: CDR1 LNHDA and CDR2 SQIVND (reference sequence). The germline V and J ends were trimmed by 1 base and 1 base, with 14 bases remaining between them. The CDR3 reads CASSIATAGASYEQYF. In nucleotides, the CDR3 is TGTGCCAGTAGTATAGCTACAGCGGGCGCTTCCTACGAGCAGTACTTC.

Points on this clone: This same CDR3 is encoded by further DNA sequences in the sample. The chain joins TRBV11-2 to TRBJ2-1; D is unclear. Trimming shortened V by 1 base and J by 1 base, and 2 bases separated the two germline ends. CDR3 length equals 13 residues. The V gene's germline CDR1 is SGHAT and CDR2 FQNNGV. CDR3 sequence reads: CASSLGSYNEQFF. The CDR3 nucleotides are TGTGCCAGCAGCTTAGGTTCCTACAATGAGCAGTTCTTC.

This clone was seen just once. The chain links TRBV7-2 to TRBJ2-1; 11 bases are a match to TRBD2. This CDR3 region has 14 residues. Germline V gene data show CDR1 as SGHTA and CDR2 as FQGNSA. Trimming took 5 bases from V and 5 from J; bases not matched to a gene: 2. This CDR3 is CASSGTSGNNEQFF. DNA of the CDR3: TGTGCCAGCAGCGGGACTAGCGGAAACAATGAGCAGTTCTTC.

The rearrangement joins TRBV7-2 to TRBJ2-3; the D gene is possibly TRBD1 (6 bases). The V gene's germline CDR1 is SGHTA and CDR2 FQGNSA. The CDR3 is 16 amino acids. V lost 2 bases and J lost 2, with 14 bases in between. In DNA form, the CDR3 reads TGTGCCAGCAGCTTAAGTGGCAGGGGCTACACAGATACGCAGTATTTT. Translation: CASSLSGRGYTDTQYF.

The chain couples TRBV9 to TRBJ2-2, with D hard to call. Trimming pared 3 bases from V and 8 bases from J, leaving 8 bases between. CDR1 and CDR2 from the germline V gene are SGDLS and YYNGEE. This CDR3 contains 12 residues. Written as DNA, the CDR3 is TGTGCCAGCAGCGCCCCCCGGGGGGAGCTGTTTTTT. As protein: CASSAPRGELFF.

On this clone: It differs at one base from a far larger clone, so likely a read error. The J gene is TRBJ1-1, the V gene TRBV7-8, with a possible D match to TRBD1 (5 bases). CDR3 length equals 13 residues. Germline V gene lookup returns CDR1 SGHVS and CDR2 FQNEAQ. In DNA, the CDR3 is TGTGCCAGCAGCTTAGAGGGGAGGACTGAAGCTTCCTTT. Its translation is CASSLEGRTEASF.

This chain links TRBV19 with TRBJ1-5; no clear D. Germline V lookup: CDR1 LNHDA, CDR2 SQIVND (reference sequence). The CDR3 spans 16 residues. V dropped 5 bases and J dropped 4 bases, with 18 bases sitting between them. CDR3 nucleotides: TGTGCCAGTAGTCCGCAGACGGCTTCGGGGAATCAGCCCCAGCATTTT. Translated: CASSPQTASGNQPQHF.

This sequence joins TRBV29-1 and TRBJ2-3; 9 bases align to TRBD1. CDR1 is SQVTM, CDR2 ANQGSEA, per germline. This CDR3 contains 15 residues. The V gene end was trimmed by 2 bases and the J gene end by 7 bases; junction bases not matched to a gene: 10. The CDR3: CSVEPGQGLGYTQYF. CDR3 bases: TGCAGCGTTGAACCGGGACAGGGTCTCGGATATACGCAGTATTTT.

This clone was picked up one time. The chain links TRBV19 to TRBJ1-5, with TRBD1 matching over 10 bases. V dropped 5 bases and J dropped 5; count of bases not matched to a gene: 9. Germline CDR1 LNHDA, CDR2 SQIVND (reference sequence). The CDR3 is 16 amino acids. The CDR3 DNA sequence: TGTGCCAGTAGTGAAATGACAGGGGGCTGGGATCAGCCCCAGCATTTT. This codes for CASSEMTGGWDQPQHF.